Sequencing of this T cell receptor (beta chain) was carried out in a study of OX40 agonist ivuxolimab in advanced cancers. Study overall: Antecedent anti-PD-1, anti-PD-L1 or anti-CTLA-4 therapy was permissible, with under 50% having received some.

Comments on this clone: Its antigen is undetermined.

Study results and limitations: Among expanded peripheral T cells, antigen specificity went undetermined. Some nonresponders additionally presented with little normalized T-cell clonal expansion.

Sequencing used immunoSEQ multiplex PCR; TCRdb keeps in-frame clones, though not all of them. Found here are about 110,000 clones, approximately 89% of them singletons; the top ten hold 0.27%. The V and J ends lost 8 bases and 1 base respectively, with 12 bases between them. The CDR3 length is 15 residues. Germline lookup yields CDR1 SEHNR and CDR2 FQNEAQ (reference sequence). This TCR was recovered from an adult with an advanced solid tumor such as melanoma, head and neck, liver or kidney cancer. The V and J genes are TRBV7-9 and TRBJ2-6; no clear D. The input for sequencing was CD4+ or CD8+ T cells sorted from blood, taken in a trial of the OX40 agonist ivuxolimab. CDR3 region: CASYLGGSGANVLTF. In DNA, the CDR3 is TGTGCCAGCTATTTAGGTGGTTCTGGGGCCAACGTCCTGACTTTC.